The sequence of this T cell receptor beta chain was determined in a study of blood T cells in healthy people across ages. Trimming took 6 bases from V and 6 from J, leaving 21 bases between them. CDR1 is SQVTM, CDR2 ANQGSEA, per germline. This CDR3 is 15 amino acids long. Then a second PCR, running roughly 7 to 11 cycles, was carried out with a sample-barcoded 5' primer and a J-beta primer mix. TCRdb fed the 5' RACE reads into MiXCR, producing one record per CDR3 protein. The repertoire holds around 1,000,000 distinct CDR3 sequences, with almost 25% as singletons. In addition, the sample was reused for a study of T cells of mothers and their children.

The sequenced material came from blood. The chain links TRBV29-1 to TRBJ2-1; perhaps D is TRBD1 or TRBD2 (5 bases each). This receptor was obtained from a girl aged 2 to 9 in good health. CDR3 bases: TGCAGCGTGGAACCGGGACCATCACCGCCCAATGAGCAGTTCTTC. This gives the protein CSVEPGPSPPNEQFF.